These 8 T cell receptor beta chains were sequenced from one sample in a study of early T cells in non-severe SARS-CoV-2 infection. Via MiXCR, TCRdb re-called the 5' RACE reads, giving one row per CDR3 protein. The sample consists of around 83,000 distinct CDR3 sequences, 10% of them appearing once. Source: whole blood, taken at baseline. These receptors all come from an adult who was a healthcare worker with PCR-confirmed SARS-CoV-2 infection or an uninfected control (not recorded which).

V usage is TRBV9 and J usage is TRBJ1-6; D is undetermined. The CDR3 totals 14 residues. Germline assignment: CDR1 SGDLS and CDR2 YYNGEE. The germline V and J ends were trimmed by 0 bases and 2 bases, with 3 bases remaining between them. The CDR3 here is CASSVGAYNSPLHF. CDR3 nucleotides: TGTGCCAGCAGCGTAGGGGCCTATAATTCACCCCTCCACTTT.

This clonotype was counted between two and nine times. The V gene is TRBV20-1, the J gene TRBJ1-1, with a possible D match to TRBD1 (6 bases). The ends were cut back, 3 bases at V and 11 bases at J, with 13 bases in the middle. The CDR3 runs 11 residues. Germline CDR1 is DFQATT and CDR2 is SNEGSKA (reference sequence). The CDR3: CSASYRETAFF. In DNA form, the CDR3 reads TGCAGTGCTAGCTACAGGGAGACGGCTTTCTTT.

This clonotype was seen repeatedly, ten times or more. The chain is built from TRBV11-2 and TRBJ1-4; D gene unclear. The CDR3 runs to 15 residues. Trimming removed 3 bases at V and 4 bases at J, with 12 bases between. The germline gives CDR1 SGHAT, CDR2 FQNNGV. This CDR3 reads CASSFGLRVNEKLFF. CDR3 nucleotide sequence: TGTGCCAGCAGCTTCGGCCTGCGAGTTAATGAAAAACTGTTTTTT.

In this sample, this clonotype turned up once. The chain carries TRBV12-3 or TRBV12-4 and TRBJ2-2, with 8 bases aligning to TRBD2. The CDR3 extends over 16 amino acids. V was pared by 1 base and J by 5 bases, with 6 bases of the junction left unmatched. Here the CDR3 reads CASSLGGLASTGELFF. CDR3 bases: TGTGCCAGCAGTTTAGGCGGACTAGCCTCAACCGGGGAGCTGTTTTTT.

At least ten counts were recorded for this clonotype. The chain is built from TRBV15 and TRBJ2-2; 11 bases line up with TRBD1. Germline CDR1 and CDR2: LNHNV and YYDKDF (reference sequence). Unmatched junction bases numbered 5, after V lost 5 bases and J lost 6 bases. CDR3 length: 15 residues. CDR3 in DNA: TGTGCCACCAGCCTCTGGACAGGGGGCTCCGGGGAGCTGTTTTTT. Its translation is CATSLWTGGSGELFF. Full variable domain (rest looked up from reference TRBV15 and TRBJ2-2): DAMVIQNPRYQVTQFGKPVTLSCSQTLNHNVMYWYQQKSSQAPKLLFHYYDKDFNNEADTPDNFQSRRPNTSFCFLDIRSPGLGDTAMYLCATSLWTGGSGELFFGEGSRLTVL.

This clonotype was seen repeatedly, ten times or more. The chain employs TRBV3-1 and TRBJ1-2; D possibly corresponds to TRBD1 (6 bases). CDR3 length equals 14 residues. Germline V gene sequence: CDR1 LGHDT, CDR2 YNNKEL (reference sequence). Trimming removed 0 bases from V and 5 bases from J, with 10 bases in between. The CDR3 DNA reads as TGTGCCAGCAGCCAAGATGGCAGGGGATATGGCTACACCTTC. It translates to CASSQDGRGYGYTF.

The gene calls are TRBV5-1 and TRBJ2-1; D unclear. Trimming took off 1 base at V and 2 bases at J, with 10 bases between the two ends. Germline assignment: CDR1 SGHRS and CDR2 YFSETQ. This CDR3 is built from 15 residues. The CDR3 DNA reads TGCGCCAGCAGCTTGCCAGGTAGCACCTACAATGAGCAGTTCTTC. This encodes CASSLPGSTYNEQFF.

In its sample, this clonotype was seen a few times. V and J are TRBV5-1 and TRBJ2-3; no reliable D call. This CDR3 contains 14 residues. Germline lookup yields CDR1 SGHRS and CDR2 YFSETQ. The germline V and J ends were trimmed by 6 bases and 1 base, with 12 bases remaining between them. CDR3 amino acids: CASMDGPRTDTQYF. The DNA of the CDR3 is TGCGCCAGCATGGACGGGCCCCGCACAGATACGCAGTATTTT.